This T cell receptor beta chain was recorded in a study of blood T cell repertoires in COVID-19. Study in general: T cells, B-cell-depleted T cells, or PBMCs supplied cDNA or gDNA.

TCRdb's table, derived via immunoSEQ multiplex PCR, lists solely in-frame clones and lacks some. The data contain more than 250,000 clones, roughly 87% of them seen just once; the ten biggest clones take up about 6%. This study enrolled people aged 18 to 89 from about two dozen US geographic areas. Germline lookup yields CDR1 MNHEY and CDR2 SMNVEV (reference sequence). V was pared by 5 bases and J by 5 bases, with 20 bases of the junction left unmatched. CDR3 length: 19 residues. This clone has a single count. Material: PBMCs or T cells enriched from blood (not recorded which). The origin of this receptor is a woman aged 40 to 50 who had recovered from COVID-19. This chain uses TRBV27 with TRBJ2-5, with TRBD2 matching 10 bases. The DNA for the CDR3 is TGTGCCAGCAGTCCCCGGGGGGGGGCTAGCGGGAGTTTTTCGGAGACCCAGTACTTC. Protein product: CASSPRGGASGSFSETQYF.